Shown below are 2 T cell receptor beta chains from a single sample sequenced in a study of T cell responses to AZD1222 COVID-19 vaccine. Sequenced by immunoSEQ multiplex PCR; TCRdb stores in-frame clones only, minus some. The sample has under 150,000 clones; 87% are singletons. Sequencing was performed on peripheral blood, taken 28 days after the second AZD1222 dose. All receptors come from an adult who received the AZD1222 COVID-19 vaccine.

CDR3 residues: CATSPRSSGANVLTF. CDR3 sequence (DNA): TGTGCCACCAGCCCCCGGAGTTCTGGGGCCAACGTCCTGACTTTC. J is TRBJ2-6 and V is TRBV15; D ambiguous. V was clipped by 5 bases and J by 1 base, with 9 bases between them. The CDR3 is made up of 15 amino acids. CDR1 is LNHNV, CDR2 YYDKDF, per germline (reference sequence).

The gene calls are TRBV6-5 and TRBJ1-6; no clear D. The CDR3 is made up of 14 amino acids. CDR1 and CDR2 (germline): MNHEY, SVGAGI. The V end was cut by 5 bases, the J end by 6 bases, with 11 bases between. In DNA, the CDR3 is TGTGCCAGCAGTACCCCTGACGGTAATTCACCCCTCCACTTT. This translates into CASSTPDGNSPLHF.